This T cell receptor (beta chain) was observed in a study of T cells in Graves' hyperthyroidism and ophthalmopathy. There were TCR beta CDR3 regions amplified from RNA transcripts. Carried out on the TCR CDR3, a first-round RT-PCR used the HTBI primer set. In TCRdb, the multiplex PCR reads were re-called with MiXCR into one record per CDR3 protein. The table has hundreds of thousands of distinct CDR3 sequences, around 14% seen once; the top ten hold 20% to 25%. Study-wide results and limits: Within blood appeared most thyroid clonotypes that had expanded above 0.001. The model's output predicted ophthalmopathy at a median of about 6.5 months prior to onset.

Stable Graves' hyperthyroidism meant no ophthalmopathy progression within 18 months. Researchers barred patients who had uncontrolled infection, other autoimmune disease, pregnancy or lactation. At least ten counts were recorded for this clonotype. What it binds is unknown. The sequence was collected from a woman aged 25 to 39 with Graves' hyperthyroidism. Sequenced material: blood.

Written as DNA, the CDR3 is TGTGCCAGCAGTTATGTTGCTCGCGATGTGAGGTACGAGCAGTACTTC. Encoded protein: CASSYVARDVRYEQYF. The gene calls are TRBV6-1 and TRBJ2-7; D not resolved. The CDR3 is 16 residues long. V was clipped by 5 bases and J by 4 bases, with 21 bases between them. Germline-derived CDR1 and CDR2 are MNHNS and SASEGT.